The 32 T cell receptor beta chains presented below share a single source sample, sequenced in a study of cytomegalovirus exposure and HLA in healthy donors. PCR primers comprised 60 Vbeta and 13 Jbeta primers. TCRdb's table, derived via immunoSEQ multiplex PCR, lists solely in-frame clones and lacks some. This sample has roughly 120,000 clones, with 75% to 85% found just once. The sample consisted of PBMCs. These receptors originate from a male donor in good health and CMV-seronegative.

Only a few counts were recorded for this clone. V is TRBV6-5 and J is TRBJ1-6; D is possibly TRBD1 (5 bases). The CDR3 consists of 15 residues. Germline V gene data show CDR1 as MNHEY and CDR2 as SVGAGI. V was pared by 2 bases and J by 8 bases, with 13 bases between. This CDR3 reads CASSYVSGGDSPLHF. The CDR3 nucleotides are TGTGCCAGCAGTTACGTTTCCGGGGGGGATTCACCCCTCCACTTT.

V is TRBV7-9 and J is TRBJ2-5; 10 bases fit TRBD2. Germline-derived CDR1 and CDR2 are SEHNR and FQNEAQ (reference sequence). CDR3 size: 19 residues. The J segment lost 1 base and the V segment lost 2 bases, leaving 13 bases of the junction unmatched. The CDR3: CASSLLAGDGREPQETQYF. The DNA of the CDR3 is TGTGCCAGCAGCTTACTAGCGGGAGATGGTCGGGAACCCCAAGAGACCCAGTACTTC.

This chain connects TRBV6-1 to TRBJ1-2; D gene unclear. The length of the CDR3 is 12 residues. V dropped 10 bases and J dropped 2 bases, with 11 bases sitting between them. From germline, CDR1 is MNHNS and CDR2 SASEGT. The CDR3 sequence is CAIRVGNYGYTF. Written as DNA, the CDR3 is TGTGCCATCCGGGTTGGGAACTATGGCTACACCTTC.

As for this clone: At one end the junction does not follow the germline gene, possibly because of a read error. The chain has TRBV7-9 and TRBJ1-2; D not certain. CDR1 and CDR2 from the germline V gene are SEHNR and FQNEAQ (reference sequence). This CDR3 is 14 amino acids long. Written as DNA, the CDR3 is TGTGCCAGCAGCTTAGTTGAGGAACCCTATGACTACACCTTC. Protein sequence: CASSLVEEPYDYTF.

This chain links TRBV9 with TRBJ1-1; D gene unclear. The CDR3 length is 13 residues. Per the germline V gene, CDR1 is SGDLS and CDR2 is YYNGEE. Trimming cost V 4 bases and J 1 base, with 8 bases left between them. The CDR3, as DNA: TGTGCCAGCAGCCGCAGAGGGAACACTGAAGCTTTCTTT. The encoded protein is CASSRRGNTEAFF.

Worth noting for this clone: This sample includes further DNA sequences coding for the same CDR3. V gene TRBV28 combines with J gene TRBJ2-3; TRBD2 matches at 8 bases. The CDR3 is 19 residues long. The V gene's germline CDR1 is MDHEN and CDR2 SYDVKM. The trim removed 0 bases at V and 2 bases at J, leaving 13 bases unmatched. CDR3 nucleotides: TGTGCCAGCAGTTTATGGCAGTTCGGGACTAGAGTCTCCACAGATACGCAGTATTTT. Encoded protein: CASSLWQFGTRVSTDTQYF.

The chain recombines TRBV14 with TRBJ2-7; D gene uncertain. The V end lost 1 base, the J end lost 3 bases, and 7 bases lay between the germline ends. CDR1 and CDR2 (germline): SGHDN, FVKESK. The CDR3 spans 13 residues. The CDR3 bases are TGTGCCAGCAGCCAAGGGCTTAACTACGAGCAGTACTTC. As protein: CASSQGLNYEQYF.

In this sample, this clone turned up once. The CDR3 reads CASSLVGQGQNEQYF. The CDR3 region has the DNA TGTGCCAGCAGCTTAGTAGGGCAGGGGCAAAACGAGCAGTACTTC. The chain couples TRBV7-2 to TRBJ2-7; D might be TRBD1 (6 bases). Germline CDR1 reads SGHTA; CDR2 reads FQGNSA. The CDR3 loop spans 15 amino acids. V was trimmed by 1 base and J by 5 bases, leaving 15 bases between them.

In its sample, this clone was seen once. The V and J genes are TRBV27 and TRBJ2-1; perhaps TRBD2 as D (6 bases). Germline CDR1 is MNHEY and CDR2 is SMNVEV (reference sequence). With 6 bases removed from V and 3 bases from J, the gap between germline ends came to 9 bases. The CDR3 contains 13 residues. The CDR3, as DNA: TGTGCCAGCAGAAGCGGGCGCTACAATGAGCAGTTCTTC. Its protein is CASRSGRYNEQFF.

The J gene is TRBJ1-3, the V gene TRBV2, with TRBD1 as a possible D gene (5 bases). In germline, CDR1 is SNHLY, CDR2 FYNNEI. Deletions cut 2 bases from V and 4 bases from J, with 15 bases between. There are 16 residues in the CDR3. The CDR3: CASSEQGQGVGNTIYF. In DNA form, the CDR3 reads TGTGCCAGCAGTGAACAGGGCCAAGGAGTAGGAAACACCATATATTTT.

The chain combines TRBV30 with TRBJ1-2; 7 nucleotides agree with TRBD1. From germline, CDR1 is GTSNPN and CDR2 SVGIG (reference sequence). CDR3 length: 14 residues. After removal of 0 bases from V and 5 bases from J, the junction contained 6 bases not matched to a gene. The CDR3 here is CAWSVQQGRYGYTF. The CDR3 nucleotides are TGTGCCTGGAGTGTACAACAGGGGAGATATGGCTACACCTTC. The whole variable domain, filled in from reference TRBV30 and TRBJ1-2, reads SQTIHQWPATLVQPVGSPLSLECTVEGTSNPNLYWYRQAAGRGLQLLFYSVGIGQISSEVPQNLSASRPQDRQFILSSKKLLLSDSGFYLCAWSVQQGRYGYTFGSGTRLTVV.

The V call is TRBV11-2, the J call TRBJ2-2; possible D gene TRBD1, 6 bases. The CDR3 length is 15 residues. CDR1 SGHAT and CDR2 FQNNGV come from the germline V gene. V shed 4 bases and J shed 3 bases, with 12 bases lying between them. The CDR3 nucleotides are TGTGCCAGCAGCTCAACAGGGATGGACACCGGGGAGCTGTTTTTT. Its protein product is CASSSTGMDTGELFF.

The rearrangement joins TRBV30 to TRBJ1-5, with D unresolved. With 0 bases removed from V and 4 bases from J, the gap between germline ends came to 13 bases. This CDR3 is 15 amino acids long. Germline V CDR1 and CDR2: GTSNPN, SVGIG (reference sequence). The CDR3 reads CAWSVIGRPNQPQHF. CDR3 sequence (DNA): TGTGCCTGGAGTGTAATTGGCAGGCCAAATCAGCCCCAGCATTTT.

The V call is TRBV2, the J call TRBJ2-7; 7 nucleotides agree with TRBD1. The V segment lost 7 bases and the J segment 5 bases; nucleotides outside the gene matches: 5. The germline gives CDR1 SNHLY, CDR2 FYNNEI. The CDR3 has 12 amino acids. The chain's CDR3 is CASNRGGNEQYF. Here the CDR3 DNA reads TGTGCCAGCAACAGGGGCGGCAACGAGCAGTACTTC.

The V and J genes are TRBV10-3 and TRBJ2-5; 7 bases match TRBD1. The assigned J gene may be wrong: the sequence end matches TRBJ2-7 better. Germline loops: CDR1 ENHRY, CDR2 SYGVKD. This CDR3 has 16 amino acids. CDR3: CAISESTGTATYEQYF. The CDR3 coding sequence is TGTGCCATCAGTGAGTCGACCGGGACAGCAACCTACGAGCAGTACTTC.

The CDR3 DNA is TGTGCCAGTAGCACTATAGCGGCAAGAGACAATGAGCAGTTCTTC. Translation: CASSTIAARDNEQFF. The chain has TRBV6-5 and TRBJ2-1; TRBD2 might be the D (6 bases). Germline V lookup: CDR1 MNHEY, CDR2 SVGAGI. This CDR3 region has 15 residues. V gave up 9 bases and J gave up 5 bases, with 20 bases separating them.

The rearrangement joins TRBV7-3 to TRBJ2-2; tentatively, D is TRBD1 (6 bases). CDR3 length: 15 residues. Trimming shortened V by 3 bases and J by 1 base, and 9 bases separated the two germline ends. The V gene's germline CDR1 is SGHTA and CDR2 FQGTGA. The CDR3 loop is CASSLLTGNTGELFF. The CDR3 DNA reads TGTGCCAGCAGCTTGTTGACAGGGAACACCGGGGAGCTGTTTTTT.

The chain couples TRBV14 to TRBJ2-7; possibly TRBD2 for D (6 bases). V lost 2 bases to trimming and J lost 6 bases, with 11 bases between them. This CDR3 region has 13 residues. The germline V gene has CDR1 SGHDN and CDR2 FVKESK. Here the CDR3 reads CASSQLGTAEQYF. Written as DNA, the CDR3 is TGTGCCAGCAGCCAACTTGGGACTGCCGAGCAGTACTTC.

The count of this clone is one. The sample has other DNA sequences that encode this CDR3 too. As DNA, the CDR3 is TGCGCCAGCAGCCAAGAGGTGGGGGCTGGCTACGAGCAGTACTTC. Encoded protein: CASSQEVGAGYEQYF. This sequence joins TRBV4-3 and TRBJ2-7; possibly TRBD1 for D (6 bases). The CDR3 totals 15 residues. Trimming removed 0 bases from V and 3 bases from J, with 12 bases in between. The germline CDR1 and CDR2 sequences are LGHNA and YSLEER.

This clone turned up a few times. V and J are TRBV18 and TRBJ2-7; D is possibly TRBD2 (6 bases). The V gene lost 3 bases and the J gene lost 3 bases, with 12 bases spanning the gap. Germline V gene sequence: CDR1 KGHSH, CDR2 LQKENI. The CDR3 runs 14 residues. Here the CDR3 DNA reads TGTGCCAGCTCACCGGGCGGGGTGAACTACGAGCAGTACTTC. It yields the protein CASSPGGVNYEQYF.

This clone occurred once. The gene calls are TRBV11-1 and TRBJ2-3; the match to TRBD2 covers 8 bases. Germline V gene lookup returns CDR1 SGHAT and CDR2 FQDESV (reference sequence). Unmatched junction bases numbered 4, after V lost 2 bases and J lost 3 bases. CDR3 length: 15 residues. The CDR3 DNA is TGTGCCAGCAGCTTAAGCGGGAGTGGGACAGATACGCAGTATTTT. This translates into CASSLSGSGTDTQYF.

The CDR3 sequence: CASSPYGLGGSGANVLTF. The CDR3, as DNA: TGTGCCAGCTCACCTTACGGATTGGGGGGCTCTGGGGCCAACGTCCTGACTTTC. The chain uses TRBV18 and TRBJ2-6, with D possibly being TRBD2 (6 bases). The V gene lost 3 bases and the J gene lost 0 bases, with 15 bases spanning the gap. CDR3 length: 18 amino acids. Germline lookup yields CDR1 KGHSH and CDR2 LQKENI.

The J gene is TRBJ2-7, the V gene TRBV7-2; perhaps TRBD1 as D (5 bases). Germline CDR1 and CDR2: SGHTA and FQGNSA. V gave up 5 bases and J gave up 2 bases, with 10 bases separating them. The CDR3 extends over 13 amino acids. The CDR3 here is CASSGRVAYEQYF. The CDR3, as DNA: TGTGCCAGCAGCGGCAGGGTCGCCTACGAGCAGTACTTC.

The chain has TRBV19 and TRBJ2-1; D uncertain. The V gene's germline CDR1 is LNHDA and CDR2 SQIVND (reference sequence). V shed 2 bases and J shed 6 bases, with 8 bases lying between them. The CDR3 consists of 13 residues. The CDR3 loop is CASSIWPRNEQFF. The CDR3 nucleotides read TGTGCCAGTAGTATATGGCCCCGCAATGAGCAGTTCTTC.

The CDR3 coding sequence is TGTGCCAGCGAGGGGGCTAATCAGCCCCAGCATTTT. Protein sequence: CASEGANQPQHF. V and J are TRBV28 and TRBJ1-5; TRBD1 matches 7 bases. Germline trimming cut 8 bases from V and 4 bases from J; bases unmatched to any gene: 2. The CDR3 covers 12 residues. CDR1 and CDR2 from the germline V gene are MDHEN and SYDVKM. The full variable domain, with the rest looked up from reference TRBV28 and TRBJ1-5, is DVKVTQSSRYLVKRTGEKVFLECVQDMDHENMFWYRQDPGLGLRLIYFSYDVKMKEKGDIPEGYSVSREKKERFSLILESASTNQTSMYLCASEGANQPQHFGDGTRLSIL.

This rearrangement joins TRBV19 to TRBJ2-2, with a weak D call TRBD2 (5 bases). Germline V CDR1 and CDR2: LNHDA, SQIVND (reference sequence). The V end was cut by 5 bases, the J end by 6 bases, with 16 bases between. The CDR3 covers 15 residues. CDR3 sequence reads: CASSPREGFAGELFF. In nucleotides, the CDR3 is TGTGCCAGTAGTCCTCGGGAAGGGTTCGCCGGGGAGCTGTTTTTT.

With respect to this clone: Mismatch with germline at one junction end may stem from a read error. This chain joins TRBV7-8 and TRBJ2-4; D unresolved. The CDR3 is 11 residues long. The germline V gene encodes CDR1 SGHVS and CDR2 FQNEAQ. The CDR3 nucleotides are TGTGCCAGCAGCTCCGGAAACAGTCAGTACTTC. It translates to CASSSGNSQYF.

On this clone itself: The junction departs from germline at one end; a sequencing error may be responsible. The chain employs TRBV5-4 and TRBJ2-3; D not resolved. From germline, CDR1 is SGHNT and CDR2 YYREEE (reference sequence). This CDR3 contains 15 residues. The CDR3 here is CASSLVRTSTDTQYF. The CDR3 DNA follows: TGTGCCAGCAGCTTGGTTCGAACAAGCACAGATACACAGTATTTT.

The DNA for the CDR3 is TGTGCCAGCAGCCTAGGGACAGCGGCCTACGAGCAGTACTTC. This gives the protein CASSLGTAAYEQYF. This sequence joins TRBV5-5 and TRBJ2-7; 7 positions match TRBD1. The CDR3 covers 14 residues. J was trimmed by 2 bases and V by 4 bases; bases with no gene match: 6. CDR1 is SGHKS and CDR2 is YYEKEE in the germline V gene (reference sequence).

The chain links TRBV6-4 to TRBJ2-2; 8 nucleotides line up with TRBD1. CDR3 length: 15 amino acids. CDR1 and CDR2 from the germline V gene are MRHNA and SNTAGT. V was pared by 3 bases and J by 1 base, with 1 base of the junction left unmatched. The CDR3 loop reads CASSEGTGNTGELFF. In DNA form, the CDR3 reads TGTGCCAGCAGTGAAGGGACAGGGAACACCGGGGAGCTGTTTTTT.

The chain employs TRBV28 and TRBJ1-2; D gene uncertain. V lost 5 bases and J lost 8, with 12 bases in between. The CDR3 runs to 12 residues. Germline V gene data show CDR1 as MDHEN and CDR2 as SYDVKM. The CDR3 sequence: CASSTLGAGYTF. CDR3 sequence (DNA): TGTGCCAGCAGTACCCTGGGAGCAGGCTACACCTTC.

The chain links TRBV6-5 to TRBJ1-5; no reliable D call. Germline V gene data show CDR1 as MNHEY and CDR2 as SVGAGI. The CDR3 runs to 14 residues. The V end lost 5 bases, the J end lost 6 bases, and 14 bases lay between the germline ends. The CDR3 is CASSLIGEIQPQHF. Written as DNA, the CDR3 is TGTGCCAGCAGTCTGATCGGGGAAATTCAGCCCCAGCATTTT.